The 16 T cell receptor beta chains in this list originate from one sample, sequenced in a study of blood T cell repertoires in COVID-19 (dated by TCRdb to the early 2020s). Library creation used the immunoSEQ multiplex PCR assay. The table was pulled from immuneACCESS by TCRdb, which kept in-frame rearrangements only. Such tables lose some clones; where checked, under half of the loss comes from unresolved V genes, and the rest has no known cause. This sample holds about 240,000 clones; approximately 83% were observed only once. The ten largest clones represent 2.5% to 3.5% of the sample. Source material: PBMCs or T cells enriched from blood (not recorded which). These receptors were taken from a woman aged 40 to 49 with acute COVID-19.

The chain recombines TRBV6-1 with TRBJ1-5, with D unclear. The CDR3 contains 13 residues. Trimming left V 2 bases short and J 5 bases short, with 7 bases between. Germline CDR1 reads MNHNS; CDR2 reads SASEGT. CDR3 loop: CASSESTDQPQHF. CDR3 nucleotides: TGTGCCAGCAGTGAATCCACAGATCAGCCCCAGCATTTT.

The V gene is TRBV18, the J gene TRBJ1-5; TRBD1 matches at 9 bases. The CDR3 runs to 14 residues. Looked up from germline, CDR1 is KGHSH and CDR2 is LQKENI. Losses at the gene ends were 6 bases for V and 6 bases for J; bases not matched to a gene: 6. The CDR3 is CASSPTGGSQPQHF. CDR3 nucleotide sequence: TGTGCCAGCTCTCCGACAGGGGGGAGTCAGCCCCAGCATTTT. Full variable domain (outside the CDR3, taken from reference TRBV18 and TRBJ1-5): NAGVMQNPRHLVRRRGQEARLRCSPMKGHSHVYWYRQLPEEGLKFMVYLQKENIIDESGMPKERFSAEFPKEGPSILRIQQVVRGDSAAYFCASSPTGGSQPQHFGDGTRLSIL.

This chain connects TRBV7-3 to TRBJ1-2; 8 nucleotides agree with TRBD1. V was clipped by 5 bases and J by 2 bases; unmatched bases: 1. This CDR3 comprises 13 residues. CDR1 and CDR2 from the germline V gene are SGHTA and FQGTGA. CDR3 bases: TGTGCCAGCAGCCGGGACAGGAACTATGGCTACACCTTC. It specifies CASSRDRNYGYTF.

This chain connects TRBV19 to TRBJ2-2; 7 nucleotides match TRBD2. CDR1 is LNHDA and CDR2 is SQIVND in the germline V gene (reference sequence). The trim removed 4 bases at V and 4 bases at J, leaving 3 bases unmatched. CDR3 size: 14 residues. Here the CDR3 DNA reads TGTGCCAGTAGTAGCGGGAGAAGCACCGGGGAGCTGTTTTTT. Translated, it gives CASSSGRSTGELFF. Full variable domain (outside the CDR3, taken from reference TRBV19 and TRBJ2-2): DGGITQSPKYLFRKEGQNVTLSCEQNLNHDAMYWYRQDPGQGLRLIYYSQIVNDFQKGDIAEGYSVSREKKESFPLTVTSAQKNPTAFYLCASSSGRSTGELFFGEGSRLTVL.

In its sample, this clone was seen once. The V gene is TRBV7-2, the J gene TRBJ2-7, with D uncertain. The CDR3 runs to 15 residues. Between the trimmed V and J ends, which lost 5 bases and 2 bases, there was a span of 16 bases. Germline values: CDR1 SGHTA, CDR2 FQGNSA. The CDR3 DNA sequence: TGTGCCAGCAGCCTCCCCGTATTAAGCCCCTACGAGCAGTACTTC. It is translated as CASSLPVLSPYEQYF.

The chain links TRBV7-8 to TRBJ2-7; 7 bases are a match to TRBD2. Unmatched junction bases numbered 11, after V lost 6 bases and J lost 3 bases. Per germline, CDR1 SGHVS and CDR2 FQNEAQ. CDR3 length: 15 residues. The CDR3 DNA reads as TGTGCCAGCAGGTCCATACGCCCTAGCGGCTACGAGCAGTACTTC. This gives the protein CASRSIRPSGYEQYF.

This rearrangement joins TRBV7-2 to TRBJ2-7, with D possibly TRBD2 on 6 matching bases. The CDR3 covers 19 residues. Per the germline V gene, CDR1 is SGHTA and CDR2 is FQGNSA. The germline V and J ends were trimmed by 1 base and 5 bases, with 27 bases remaining between them. CDR3 nucleotides: TGTGCCAGCAGCTTAGGACTAGTCCTCCACCCGTTGACGTCCGACGAGCAGTACTTC. Protein product: CASSLGLVLHPLTSDEQYF.

The CDR3 nucleotides are TGTGCCAGTAATCGACAGGGGGCGTATTCACCCCTCCACTTT. It yields the protein CASNRQGAYSPLHF. V is TRBV19 and J is TRBJ1-6; TRBD1 aligns across 10 bases. The junction had 5 bases not matched to a gene; V was cut back by 7 bases and J by 8 bases. The CDR3 extends over 14 amino acids. Per germline, CDR1 LNHDA and CDR2 SQIVND (reference sequence).

The chain links TRBV5-5 to TRBJ2-3; 8 bases line up with TRBD1. This CDR3 is 19 amino acids long. V shed 4 bases, J shed 1 base, and the junction held 17 bases outside the gene matches. Per the germline V gene, CDR1 is SGHKS and CDR2 is YYEKEE (reference sequence). The CDR3 DNA is TGTGCCAGCAGCCCCCTGGGTGAGGCAGGGGGCATCGGCACAGATACGCAGTATTTT. Encoded protein: CASSPLGEAGGIGTDTQYF.

V usage is TRBV7-2 and J usage is TRBJ1-5; perhaps TRBD1 as D (5 bases). The CDR3 has 15 amino acids. Germline-derived CDR1 and CDR2 are SGHTA and FQGNSA. Trimming took 5 bases from V and 2 from J, leaving 13 bases between them. In nucleotides, the CDR3 is TGTGCCAGCAGCCCCGGGGGGAAGGGCAATCAGCCCCAGCATTTT. Residues: CASSPGGKGNQPQHF.

The chain combines TRBV3-1 (or the pseudogene TRBV3-2) with TRBJ2-2; possible D gene TRBD1, 5 bases. V was pared by 3 bases and J by 1 base, with 12 bases between. The germline V gene has CDR1 LGHDT and CDR2 YNNKEL (reference sequence). The CDR3 has 16 residues. CDR3 nucleotide sequence: TGTGCCAGCAGCCAGGTAGGGGTCCTGAACACCGGGGAGCTGTTTTTT. This gives the protein CASSQVGVLNTGELFF.

This clone has a handful of counts. The chain carries TRBV10-1 and TRBJ2-5, with 11 bases lining up with TRBD2. Germline V gene data show CDR1 as WNHNN and CDR2 as SYGVQD (reference sequence). J lost 2 bases, V lost 4 bases, and 9 bases had no gene match. The CDR3 has 17 residues. CDR3: CASSGGTSGAGQETQYF. DNA of the CDR3: TGCGCCAGCAGTGGCGGGACTAGCGGAGCCGGGCAAGAGACCCAGTACTTC.

This chain links TRBV10-3 with TRBJ2-7; 11 bases fit TRBD2. The V gene end was trimmed by 1 base and the J gene end by 7 bases; junction bases not matched to a gene: 3. CDR3 length: 14 amino acids. Germline CDR1 ENHRY, CDR2 SYGVKD. The CDR3 sequence: CAISELAGGSEQYF. Here the CDR3 DNA reads TGTGCCATCAGTGAGTTAGCGGGAGGGAGTGAGCAGTACTTC.

The chain employs TRBV6-5 and TRBJ2-1; weak D call: TRBD2 (6 bases). CDR3 size: 12 residues. CDR1 MNHEY and CDR2 SVGAGI come from the germline V gene. Between the trimmed V and J ends, which lost 6 bases and 9 bases, there was a span of 12 bases. CDR3 DNA: TGTGCCAGCAGACCGGTCGGGGGTGAGCAGTTCTTC. This codes for CASRPVGGEQFF.

This sequence joins TRBV7-8 and TRBJ2-7, with 7 bases aligning to TRBD2. Germline CDR1 reads SGHVS; CDR2 reads FQNEAQ. Trimming at V came to 4 bases and at J to 4 bases, leaving 10 bases not matched to a gene. This CDR3 comprises 15 residues. The DNA for the CDR3 is TGTGCCAGCAGCTCCCCTTCCGGGAGGTTATACGAGCAGTACTTC. Protein sequence: CASSSPSGRLYEQYF.

The chain has TRBV7-8 and TRBJ2-3; 10 bases are a match to TRBD2. Germline loops: CDR1 SGHVS, CDR2 FQNEAQ. The CDR3 length is 18 residues. V lost 2 bases to trimming and J lost 4 bases; unmatched junction nucleotides: 12. The CDR3: CASSLNVRLAGEADTQYF. CDR3 nucleotides: TGTGCCAGCAGCTTAAATGTTCGGCTAGCGGGAGAGGCAGATACGCAGTATTTT.